The clone carrying this T cell receptor beta chain was seen more than once but under ten times. Antigen specificity is unknown. This sample stems from a study of CD8 T cells in ankylosing spondylitis. Study conclusions and caveats: Significantly higher representation of disease-linked clones was reported for matched ankylosing spondylitis synovial fluid. Under 10 highly homologous variants formed a TCR beta motif that appeared characteristic of ankylosing spondylitis blood.

Quantitative 5'-RACE was performed with molecular barcodes, and it yielded the TCR beta libraries. TCRdb passed the 5' RACE reads through MiXCR, listing each CDR3 protein once. Of about 150,000 distinct CDR3 sequences in the sample, approximately 32% were seen once. Trimming removed 5 bases at V and 1 base at J, with 16 bases between. The CDR3 sequence is 16 residues long. Looked up from germline, CDR1 is MDHEN and CDR2 is SYDVKM. The source of this sequence is a male donor with ankylosing spondylitis. This chain connects TRBV28 to TRBJ2-3, with a tentative D call TRBD2 (6 bases). The specimen was synovial fluid, either unsorted or a sorted T cell fraction (not recorded which). The chain's CDR3 is CASSVLLPSGTDTQYF. DNA for the CDR3: TGTGCCAGCAGTGTCCTACTTCCTAGCGGCACAGATACGCAGTATTTT.